Each of the 26 T cell receptor beta chains below was sequenced from the same sample in a study of blood T cell repertoires in COVID-19. Here immunoSEQ multiplex PCR was the method, and the copy in TCRdb shows in-frame clones only, minus some. The sample records 300,000 or so clones, 87% being singletons. The source material was PBMCs or T cells enriched from blood (not recorded which). Every receptor here comes from a woman aged 30 to 39 who had recovered from COVID-19.

This chain joins TRBV4-3 and TRBJ2-3; D might be TRBD2 (6 bases). Trimming pared 1 base from V and 4 bases from J, leaving 12 bases between. This CDR3 region has 15 residues. CDR1 and CDR2 from the germline V gene are LGHNA and YSLEER. CDR3 residues: CASSQVWRDSDTQYF. The CDR3 DNA is TGCGCCAGCAGCCAAGTTTGGAGGGATTCAGATACGCAGTATTTT.

The J gene is TRBJ2-5, the V gene TRBV19, with 7 bases matching TRBD1. The CDR3 length is 14 residues. Germline CDR1 reads LNHDA; CDR2 reads SQIVND (reference sequence). With 5 bases clipped from V and 4 bases from J, the junction kept 7 bases outside the gene matches. CDR3: CASSEQGNLETQYF. CDR3 DNA: TGTGCCAGTAGTGAACAGGGGAACCTAGAGACCCAGTACTTC.

The chain joins TRBV5-1 to TRBJ2-2; 8 bases align to TRBD2. Trimming at V came to 4 bases and at J to 1 base, leaving 3 bases not matched to a gene. Germline loops: CDR1 SGHRS, CDR2 YFSETQ. This CDR3 is 15 amino acids long. In nucleotides, the CDR3 is TGCGCCAGCAGCCCCGGGGGGGGGAACACCGGGGAGCTGTTTTTT. This codes for CASSPGGGNTGELFF.

The chain carries TRBV7-9 and TRBJ1-5; D might be TRBD1 (6 bases). V dropped 1 base and J dropped 7 bases, with 11 bases sitting between them. Germline CDR1 reads SEHNR; CDR2 reads FQNEAQ (reference sequence). CDR3 size: 14 residues. This chain's CDR3 is CASSLEGDAQPQHF. The CDR3 DNA is TGTGCCAGCAGCTTAGAGGGGGACGCGCAGCCCCAGCATTTT.

This sequence joins TRBV11-3 and TRBJ1-1; D call uncertain. Deletions cut 0 bases from V and 4 bases from J, with 9 bases between. Germline CDR1 is SGHNT and CDR2 is YENEEA. This CDR3 comprises 14 residues. The CDR3 reads CASSLDRLSTEAFF. The CDR3 DNA reads TGTGCCAGCAGCTTAGATCGGTTAAGCACTGAAGCTTTCTTT.

Comment on this clone: The sample has other DNA sequences that encode this CDR3 too. The genes are TRBV19 and TRBJ2-7, with D hard to call. Looked up from germline, CDR1 is LNHDA and CDR2 is SQIVND (reference sequence). Trimming took 3 bases from V and 1 from J, leaving 7 bases between them. The CDR3 loop spans 13 amino acids. The CDR3 reads CASSIGRSYEQYF. In DNA form, the CDR3 reads TGTGCCAGTAGTATTGGTAGATCCTACGAGCAGTACTTC.

For the CDR3, the DNA is TGTGCCAGCAGCGGGGACAGGGACTTTGATTCACCCCTCCACTTT. Its protein product is CASSGDRDFDSPLHF. The rearrangement links TRBV9 to TRBJ1-6; TRBD1 matches at 9 bases. This CDR3 region has 15 residues. Trimming took 3 bases from V and 8 from J; bases not matched to a gene: 6. Germline V gene sequence: CDR1 SGDLS, CDR2 YYNGEE.

The CDR3 DNA reads as TGTGCCAGCAGCTTAGGTTCAGGGAAGAACTATGGCTACACCTTC. This gives the protein CASSLGSGKNYGYTF. The chain carries TRBV7-3 and TRBJ1-2; the D gene is possibly TRBD1 (5 bases). Trimming removed 2 bases from V and 2 bases from J, with 12 bases in between. The CDR3 length is 15 residues. Germline CDR1 and CDR2: SGHTA and FQGTGA.

This chain uses TRBV4-2 with TRBJ2-7; D call uncertain. From germline, CDR1 is LGHNA and CDR2 YNFKEQ. This CDR3 region has 13 residues. The ends were cut back, 0 bases at V and 6 bases at J, with 9 bases in the middle. CDR3 DNA: TGTGCCAGCAGCCAAGAACTAAATCGCGAGCAGTACTTC. As protein: CASSQELNREQYF.

The chain combines TRBV15 with TRBJ2-3, with 7 bases that match TRBD1. J lost 3 bases, V lost 5 bases, and 5 bases had no gene match. Germline CDR1 LNHNV, CDR2 YYDKDF (reference sequence). The CDR3 spans 14 residues. CDR3 nucleotides: TGTGCCACCAGCTTCGACAGGGAAACAGATACGCAGTATTTT. This sequence encodes CATSFDRETDTQYF. Combining the CDR3 with reference TRBV15 and TRBJ2-3 gives the whole variable domain DAMVIQNPRYQVTQFGKPVTLSCSQTLNHNVMYWYQQKSSQAPKLLFHYYDKDFNNEADTPDNFQSRRPNTSFCFLDIRSPGLGDTAMYLCATSFDRETDTQYFGPGTRLTVL.

The chain couples TRBV5-4 to TRBJ1-3; unclear D gene. This CDR3 spans 13 amino acids. In germline, CDR1 is SGHNT, CDR2 YYREEE (reference sequence). V was clipped by 2 bases and J by 4 bases, with 7 bases between them. The CDR3, as DNA: TGTGCCAGCAGCTTCGGTGCAGGAAACACCATATATTTT. Its translation is CASSFGAGNTIYF.

The V gene is TRBV29-1, the J gene TRBJ2-7; possibly TRBD1 for D (5 bases). This CDR3 comprises 12 residues. The V gene's germline CDR1 is SQVTM and CDR2 ANQGSEA. V lost 4 bases and J lost 5, with 12 bases in between. The chain's CDR3 is CSVGTGLDEQYF. The CDR3 bases are TGCAGCGTTGGAACAGGTTTGGACGAGCAGTACTTC.

This chain joins TRBV9 and TRBJ1-4; no firm D call. Germline lookup yields CDR1 SGDLS and CDR2 YYNGEE. V lost 0 bases to trimming and J lost 7 bases, with 13 bases between them. This CDR3 comprises 15 residues. The CDR3, as DNA: TGTGCCAGCAGCGTAGTTGGACGGAGCGGTGAAAAACTGTTTTTT. It yields the protein CASSVVGRSGEKLFF.

The V call is TRBV5-6, the J call TRBJ1-4; 8 bases fit TRBD1. V lost 5 bases, J lost 5 bases, and 2 bases stayed unmatched. The CDR3 is 13 amino acids. Germline CDR1 SGHDT, CDR2 YYEEEE. DNA of the CDR3: TGTGCCAGCAGGGGACAGGAGAATGAAAAACTGTTTTTT. Residues: CASRGQENEKLFF.

This clone was seen more than once but under ten times. The chain carries TRBV5-1 and TRBJ1-1, with 7 nucleotides matching TRBD1. V trimming: 2 bases; J trimming: 7 bases; junction bases outside the gene matches: 8. The CDR3 consists of 14 residues. Germline-derived CDR1 and CDR2 are SGHRS and YFSETQ. CDR3 amino acids: CASSLPGQSLEAFF. For the CDR3, the DNA is TGCGCCAGCAGCTTACCGGGACAGTCTCTTGAAGCTTTCTTT.

The chain recombines TRBV30 with TRBJ1-6, with a weak D call TRBD1 (6 bases). CDR3 length: 14 residues. The V gene's germline CDR1 is GTSNPN and CDR2 SVGIG (reference sequence). V lost 4 bases and J lost 8, with 15 bases in between. This CDR3 is CAWNLRGPDSPLHF. The CDR3 DNA is TGTGCCTGGAACCTCAGGGGTCCCGATTCACCCCTCCACTTT.

The gene calls are TRBV9 and TRBJ1-2; TRBD1 might be the D (6 bases). CDR3 length: 14 residues. Germline V gene sequence: CDR1 SGDLS, CDR2 YYNGEE. The ends were cut back, 3 bases at V and 3 bases at J, with 12 bases in the middle. CDR3 bases: TGTGCCAGCAGCGCCTCAGAGGGGGACTATGGCTACACCTTC. It is translated as CASSASEGDYGYTF.

The chain uses TRBV30 and TRBJ2-7, with a weak D call TRBD1 (6 bases). Germline CDR1 GTSNPN, CDR2 SVGIG (reference sequence). The V end lost 3 bases, the J end lost 2 bases, and 11 bases lay between the germline ends. The CDR3 is made up of 13 amino acids. CDR3 sequence: CAWSLDRTYEQYF. The CDR3 DNA follows: TGTGCCTGGAGCCTCGACAGGACCTACGAGCAGTACTTC.

This clone was observed a handful of times. The chain employs TRBV7-8 and TRBJ1-2; 11 nucleotides align to TRBD1. The CDR3 has 14 amino acids. Germline assignment: CDR1 SGHVS and CDR2 FQNEAQ. V lost 5 bases, J lost 6 bases, and 5 bases stayed unmatched. CDR3 sequence reads: CASSLGTGGDGYTF. The CDR3 DNA reads as TGTGCCAGCAGCCTAGGGACAGGGGGTGATGGCTACACCTTC.

The gene calls are TRBV5-1 and TRBJ2-3, with D unclear. V shed 5 bases and J shed 1 base, with 5 bases lying between them. Germline assignment: CDR1 SGHRS and CDR2 YFSETQ. The CDR3 totals 12 residues. The CDR3 protein is CASRTGTDTQYF. DNA for the CDR3: TGCGCCAGCAGAACAGGCACAGATACGCAGTATTTT.

The rearrangement uses TRBV5-1 and TRBJ1-3; tentative D call: TRBD1 (5 bases). Trimming shortened V by 7 bases and J by 2 bases, and 16 bases separated the two germline ends. Germline V gene lookup returns CDR1 SGHRS and CDR2 YFSETQ. The CDR3 runs 15 residues. Here the CDR3 reads CASRPSGGAGNTIYF. In DNA, the CDR3 is TGCGCCAGCCGTCCTTCTGGGGGGGCTGGAAACACCATATATTTT.

This chain uses TRBV18 with TRBJ2-7; D remains ambiguous. This CDR3 region has 17 residues. In germline, CDR1 is KGHSH, CDR2 LQKENI. The germline V and J ends were trimmed by 1 base and 3 bases, with 19 bases remaining between them. This CDR3 reads CASSPLPVSAQVYEQYF. The CDR3 nucleotides read TGTGCCAGCTCACCACTCCCCGTCTCCGCTCAGGTCTACGAGCAGTACTTC.

The chain couples TRBV29-1 to TRBJ1-2, with 7 bases lining up with TRBD1. The CDR3 has 12 residues. Germline trimming cut 8 bases from V and 8 bases from J; bases unmatched to any gene: 11. CDR1 SQVTM and CDR2 ANQGSEA come from the germline V gene. The CDR3 sequence: CSFKQGFDGYTF. The CDR3 coding sequence is TGCAGCTTCAAACAGGGGTTCGACGGCTACACCTTC. Filled out from reference TRBV29-1 and TRBJ1-2, the complete variable domain reads SAVISQKPSRDICQRGTSLTIQCQVDSQVTMMFWYRQQPGQSLTLIATANQGSEATYESGFVIDKFPISRPNLTFSTLTVSNMSPEDSSIYLCSFKQGFDGYTFGSGTRLTVV.

The chain has TRBV3-1 (or the pseudogene TRBV3-2) and TRBJ2-5; 10 bases agree with TRBD2. The V segment lost 1 base and the J segment 4 bases; nucleotides outside the gene matches: 15. This CDR3 is built from 19 residues. The V gene's germline CDR1 is LGHDT and CDR2 YNNKEL (reference sequence). CDR3 protein: CASSQGTPLAGVVVETQYF. The DNA for the CDR3 is TGTGCCAGCAGCCAAGGAACCCCCCTAGCGGGGGTCGTGGTAGAGACCCAGTACTTC.

This sequence joins TRBV9 and TRBJ1-5; D remains ambiguous. Germline CDR1 reads SGDLS; CDR2 reads YYNGEE. With 3 bases removed from V and 7 bases from J, the gap between germline ends came to 11 bases. CDR3 length equals 13 residues. In nucleotides, the CDR3 is TGTGCCAGCAGCGAAGGGTCGGGACAGCCCCAGCATTTT. The encoded protein is CASSEGSGQPQHF.

This chain joins TRBV5-1 and TRBJ1-1; 9 positions agree with TRBD1. Trimming removed 0 bases from V and 4 bases from J; junction bases left unmatched: 4. Germline V lookup: CDR1 SGHRS, CDR2 YFSETQ. This CDR3 contains 15 residues. The CDR3 nucleotides are TGCGCCAGCAGCTTGGAAACAGGGGGCCTCACTGAAGCTTTCTTT. Amino acid sequence: CASSLETGGLTEAFF.